What follows are 10 T cell receptor beta chains derived from one specimen sequenced in a study of regulatory T cells in long-lasting Graves disease. Arm-PCR with iRepertoire HTBI primers amplified the CDR3 regions for these TCR beta libraries. TCRdb analysed the multiplex PCR reads with MiXCR anew, one entry per CDR3 protein. This table has 500,000 or so distinct CDR3 sequences, under 20% appearing once. Regarding time point: newly diagnosed GD, antithyroid drugs for less than 3 months. PBMC RNA was the source of the TCR library. This sample also belongs to another study, concerning T cells in Graves' hyperthyroidism and ophthalmopathy.

Sequenced material: peripheral blood mononuclear cells (PBMCs), taken at new diagnosis, from a patient treated with antithyroid drugs. Receptors originate from a man aged 40-49 years with Graves disease.

The gene calls are TRBV12-3 or TRBV12-4 and TRBJ1-5; 7 positions agree with TRBD1. The trim removed 6 bases at V and 7 bases at J, leaving 6 bases unmatched. The CDR3 covers 13 residues. CDR3 in amino acids: CASSPTGAQPQHF. The CDR3 DNA is TGTGCCAGCAGCCCAACAGGGGCCCAGCCCCAGCATTTT.

This chain connects TRBV19 to TRBJ2-1; TRBD2 matches at 8 bases. The ends lost 5 bases at V and 0 bases at J; junction bases unmatched: 9. The CDR3 runs to 17 residues. Germline V gene data show CDR1 as LNHDA and CDR2 as SQIVND (reference sequence). The CDR3 reads CASSVGLAGSSYNEQFF. CDR3 DNA sequence: TGTGCCAGTAGTGTCGGACTAGCCGGGAGCTCCTACAATGAGCAGTTCTTC.

The V and J genes are TRBV7-2 and TRBJ2-1; D is perhaps TRBD2 (7 bases). The CDR3 is 18 amino acids. Trimming took 3 bases from V and 9 from J, leaving 27 bases between them. Germline assignment: CDR1 SGHTA and CDR2 FQGNSA. The CDR3 sequence is CASSLERGAGARAGEQFF. As DNA, the CDR3 is TGTGCCAGCAGCTTGGAGAGAGGTGCGGGGGCGCGGGCAGGTGAGCAGTTCTTC.

This clonotype was picked up many times. This chain joins TRBV20-1 and TRBJ2-3; D may be TRBD2 (6 bases). CDR1 and CDR2 (germline): DFQATT, SNEGSKA (reference sequence). CDR3 length equals 13 residues. With 2 bases removed from V and 2 bases from J, the gap between germline ends came to 8 bases. The CDR3 here is CSARSGVTDTQYF. The CDR3 region has the DNA TGCAGTGCTAGATCGGGAGTCACAGATACGCAGTATTTT.

Worth noting for this clonotype: This sequence may be a read error, since a much larger clone differs from it by one base. The chain combines TRBV6-5 with TRBJ2-5; possible D gene TRBD1, 6 bases. CDR1 and CDR2 (germline): MNHEY, SVGAGI. V was cut by 0 bases and J by 1 base, with 15 bases left in between. The CDR3 is made up of 17 amino acids. The CDR3 DNA is TGTGCCAGCAGTTACTCCATGAGGACAGTACCCCAAGAGACCCAGTACTTC. It translates to CASSYSMRTVPQETQYF.

V gene TRBV5-1 combines with J gene TRBJ2-7; D is undetermined. Germline-derived CDR1 and CDR2 are SGHRS and YFSETQ. The length of the CDR3 is 14 residues. Trimming cost V 2 bases and J 7 bases, with 16 bases left between them. CDR3 sequence: CASSLRSSGGEQYF. CDR3 bases: TGCGCCAGCAGCTTAAGGTCGTCTGGCGGAGAGCAGTACTTC.

This chain uses TRBV9 with TRBJ2-4, with D hard to call. This CDR3 has 13 residues. The V end was cut by 3 bases, the J end by 7 bases, with 11 bases between. The germline CDR1 and CDR2 sequences are SGDLS and YYNGEE. CDR3 bases: TGTGCCAGCAGCGGCGTCATTGGGAACATTCAGTACTTC. Translating it yields CASSGVIGNIQYF. The full variable domain, in which reference TRBV9 and TRBJ2-4 provide the parts outside the CDR3, is DSGVTQTPKHLITATGQRVTLRCSPRSGDLSVYWYQQSLDQGLQFLIQYYNGEERAKGNILERFSAQQFPDLHSELNLSSLELGDSALYFCASSGVIGNIQYFGAGTRLSVL.

At least ten counts were recorded for this clonotype. The rearrangement uses TRBV27 and TRBJ2-7; tentative D call: TRBD2 (6 bases). Trimming removed 0 bases from V and 2 bases from J, with 8 bases in between. Germline assignment: CDR1 MNHEY and CDR2 SMNVEV (reference sequence). The CDR3 covers 14 residues. CDR3 amino acids: CASSLSAGPYEQYF. The CDR3 region has the DNA TGTGCCAGCAGTTTATCGGCGGGGCCCTACGAGCAGTACTTC.

This clonotype was seen ten or more times. An end of the junction differs from the germline gene, which may be a read error. The rearrangement uses TRBV5-1 and TRBJ2-3; 8 nucleotides agree with TRBD1. Per germline, CDR1 SGHRS and CDR2 YFSETQ. The length of the CDR3 is 15 residues. The CDR3 loop is CASSSWTGTTDTQYF. The CDR3 DNA is TGTGCCAGCAGCTCCTGGACAGGGACCACAGATACGCAGTATTTT. The full variable domain, rest sourced from reference TRBV5-1 and TRBJ2-3, is KAGVTQTPRYLIKTRGQQVTLSCSPISGHRSVSWYQQTPGQGLQFLFEYFSETQRNKGNFPGRFSGRQFSNSRSEMNVSTLELGDSALYLCASSSWTGTTDTQYFGPGTRLTVL.

This clonotype was seen repeatedly, ten times or more. The rearrangement joins TRBV18 to TRBJ2-7, with 10 bases aligning to TRBD2. CDR1 and CDR2 (germline): KGHSH, LQKENI. The CDR3 contains 15 residues. V was clipped by 2 bases and J by 0 bases; unmatched bases: 1. The CDR3 nucleotides read TGTGCCAGCTCACCAACTAGCGGGAACTCCTACGAGCAGTACTTC. Encoded protein: CASSPTSGNSYEQYF.